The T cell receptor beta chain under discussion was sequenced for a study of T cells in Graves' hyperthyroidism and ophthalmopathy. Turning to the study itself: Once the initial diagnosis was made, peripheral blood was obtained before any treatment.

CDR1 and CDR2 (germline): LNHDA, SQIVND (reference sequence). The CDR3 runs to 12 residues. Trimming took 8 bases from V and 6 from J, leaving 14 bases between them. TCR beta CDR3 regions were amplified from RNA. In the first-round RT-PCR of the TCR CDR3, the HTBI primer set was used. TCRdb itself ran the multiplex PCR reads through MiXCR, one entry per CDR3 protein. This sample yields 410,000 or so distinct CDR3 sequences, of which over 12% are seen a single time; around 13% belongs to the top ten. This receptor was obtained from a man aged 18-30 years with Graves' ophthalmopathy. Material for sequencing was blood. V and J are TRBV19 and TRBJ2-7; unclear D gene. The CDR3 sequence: CASGLQPSEQYF. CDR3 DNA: TGTGCCAGTGGCTTACAGCCATCCGAGCAGTACTTC.